The 8 T cell receptor beta chains below all came from one sample that was sequenced in a study of T cells in Graves' hyperthyroidism and ophthalmopathy. Amplification of TCR beta CDR3 regions was performed using RNA transcripts as template. First-round RT-PCR targeting the TCR CDR3 was performed with the HTBI primer set. TCRdb itself ran the multiplex PCR reads through MiXCR, one entry per CDR3 protein. There are 400,000 or so distinct CDR3 sequences in the sample; approximately 16% occur only once, and roughly a fifth lies in the top ten. Source material: blood. The receptor source for this set is a woman aged 60 to 75 with Graves' ophthalmopathy.

The chain has TRBV9 and TRBJ2-7; no clear D gene. The V end was cut by 0 bases, the J end by 2 bases, with 15 bases between. The CDR3 is 16 amino acids. Germline V lookup: CDR1 SGDLS, CDR2 YYNGEE. The CDR3, as DNA: TGTGCCAGCAGCGTAGCCCCGACACAATCCACCTACGAGCAGTACTTC. The encoded protein is CASSVAPTQSTYEQYF.

This clonotype was found many times. This chain links TRBV12-3 or TRBV12-4 with TRBJ2-7; 8 nucleotides match TRBD1. Trimming removed 6 bases from V and 10 bases from J; junction bases left unmatched: 5. The CDR3 contains 11 residues. The CDR3 nucleotides read TGTGCCAGCAGCCTAGGACAGGGCCAGTACTTC. Its translation is CASSLGQGQYF.

This clonotype was counted ten times or more. The gene calls are TRBV30 and TRBJ2-6; D might be TRBD2 (6 bases). The V gene lost 3 bases and the J gene lost 2 bases, with 11 bases spanning the gap. The CDR3 spans 15 residues. Germline CDR1 and CDR2: GTSNPN and SVGIG (reference sequence). The CDR3 DNA reads as TGTGCCTGGAGCCCCCCGGGAGCTGGGGCCAACGTCCTGACTTTC. It translates to CAWSPPGAGANVLTF.

This clonotype was counted only a few times. The chain has TRBV7-3 and TRBJ2-5; 8 nucleotides agree with TRBD1. Looked up from germline, CDR1 is SGHTA and CDR2 is FQGTGA. Losses at the gene ends were 1 base for V and 6 bases for J; bases not matched to a gene: 7. The CDR3 contains 15 residues. The CDR3 DNA is TGTGCCAGCAGCTTAAGGGCAGGGGGCGAGAAGACCCAGTACTTC. As protein: CASSLRAGGEKTQYF. The variable domain in full, completed from reference TRBV7-3 and TRBJ2-5, reads GAGVSQTPSNKVTEKGKYVELRCDPISGHTALYWYRQSLGQGPEFLIYFQGTGAADDSGLPNDRFFAVRPEGSVSTLKIQRTERGDSAVYLCASSLRAGGEKTQYFGPGTRLLVL.

There are many counts of this clonotype. V and J are TRBV10-1 and TRBJ1-3; D uncertain. Germline values: CDR1 WNHNN, CDR2 SYGVQD (reference sequence). This CDR3 spans 14 amino acids. V shed 2 bases and J shed 0 bases, with 5 bases lying between them. This chain's CDR3 is CASSEGDSGNTIYF. CDR3 coding DNA: TGCGCCAGCAGTGAGGGAGACTCTGGAAACACCATATATTTT.

In its sample, this clonotype was seen many times. The V gene is TRBV28, the J gene TRBJ2-7; D gene uncertain. Germline-derived CDR1 and CDR2 are MDHEN and SYDVKM. The CDR3 runs to 13 residues. Trimming took off 3 bases at V and 2 bases at J, with 8 bases between the two ends. The CDR3 bases are TGTGCCAGCAGTTTTGGTCTTACCTACGAGCAGTACTTC. Translation gives CASSFGLTYEQYF.

J is TRBJ2-7 and V is TRBV5-6; 7 bases are shared with TRBD2. This CDR3 is built from 18 residues. Trimming at V came to 1 base and at J to 0 bases, leaving 13 bases not matched to a gene. Germline V gene data show CDR1 as SGHDT and CDR2 as YYEEEE. In DNA form, the CDR3 reads TGTGCCAGCAGCTTGTTGGGGTCTAGCGGTGGGGTCTCCTACGAGCAGTACTTC. It is translated as CASSLLGSSGGVSYEQYF.

At least ten counts were recorded for this clonotype. This chain connects TRBV28 to TRBJ2-3; D gene ambiguous. Deletions cut 3 bases from V and 1 base from J, with 11 bases between. Germline CDR1 reads MDHEN; CDR2 reads SYDVKM. The CDR3 extends over 15 amino acids. The CDR3 here is CASSFLVSGTDTQYF. The DNA for the CDR3 is TGTGCCAGCAGTTTTCTTGTATCCGGCACAGATACGCAGTATTTT. Based on the CDR3 plus reference TRBV28 and TRBJ2-3, the full variable domain is DVKVTQSSRYLVKRTGEKVFLECVQDMDHENMFWYRQDPGLGLRLIYFSYDVKMKEKGDIPEGYSVSREKKERFSLILESASTNQTSMYLCASSFLVSGTDTQYFGPGTRLTVL.